What follows are 2 T cell receptor beta chains derived from one specimen sequenced in a study of blood T cell repertoires in COVID-19. Only in-frame clones appear in the TCRdb table, and some are missing; sequencing was by immunoSEQ multiplex PCR. Among 250,000 to 400,000 clones, 85% to 90% were seen once, and the ten largest hold roughly 2.9%. The sequencing input was peripheral blood. Source of these receptors: a woman in her thirties with COVID-19, enrolled during active disease.

The J gene is TRBJ1-5, the V gene TRBV7-2; D may be TRBD1 (5 bases). This CDR3 spans 15 amino acids. CDR1 and CDR2 from the germline V gene are SGHTA and FQGNSA. The V gene lost 8 bases and the J gene lost 2 bases, with 16 bases spanning the gap. CDR3 residues: CASGRGGGGNQPQHF. In DNA, the CDR3 is TGTGCCAGCGGTCGCGGGGGTGGAGGCAATCAGCCCCAGCATTTT.

V is TRBV6-4 and J is TRBJ1-2; D unclear. The germline V gene encodes CDR1 MRHNA and CDR2 SNTAGT. The CDR3 spans 11 residues. V was trimmed by 10 bases and J by 6 bases, leaving 12 bases between them. CDR3 nucleotides: TGTGCCACCCGTCAGGAGGATGGCTACACCTTC. Encoded protein: CATRQEDGYTF.